Following are 12 T cell receptor beta chains from one sample sequenced in a study of T cells expressing NK-cell markers. TCRdb reanalyzed the 5' RACE reads and collapses them to one entry per CDR3 protein, without DNA. The table gives some 280,000 distinct CDR3 sequences; the top ten clones make up 0.39% of it. Sequenced material: blood T cells: a sorted CD56 or NKG2C T cell subset, CD4+ or CD8+ T cells, or bulk PBMC T cells (not recorded which). The source of these receptors is a young man in good health.

The rearrangement joins TRBV4-1 to TRBJ1-5; there is no DNA to check the TCRdb D call of TRBD1. CDR1 is MGHRA and CDR2 is YSYEKL in the germline V gene. The CDR3 loop spans 17 amino acids. CDR3 sequence reads: CASSQVGDRVLNQPQHF.

V usage is TRBV15 and J usage is TRBJ2-7; TCRdb returns TRBD1, unconfirmable since there is no DNA. Germline assignment: CDR1 LNHNV and CDR2 YYDKDF (reference sequence). This CDR3 has 16 amino acids. CDR3: CATSRTHGQGDYEQYF.

CDR3 protein: CASSRRVTSHEQYF. The chain has TRBV14 and TRBJ2-7; TCRdb picks TRBD2, but there is no DNA to check that call. The germline gives CDR1 SGHDN, CDR2 FVKESK. The length of the CDR3 is 14 residues.

The J gene is TRBJ2-2, the V gene TRBV5-1. CDR3 length: 16 residues. Germline CDR1 and CDR2: SGHRS and YFSETQ. This CDR3 is CASSAFSSGNTGELFF.

This chain joins TRBV12-3 or TRBV12-4 and TRBJ1-2. The CDR3 consists of 15 residues. This CDR3 is CASSGRTSRSYGYTF.

The chain uses TRBV12-3 or TRBV12-4 and TRBJ1-5; TCRdb picks TRBD1, but there is no DNA to check that call. There are 16 residues in the CDR3. CDR3: CASSLSRGYRNQPQHF.

This chain links TRBV7-9 with TRBJ1-6; the TCRdb D gene call, TRBD1, has no DNA to confirm it. This CDR3 is 14 amino acids long. Germline V gives CDR1 SEHNR, CDR2 FQNEAQ (reference sequence). The chain's CDR3 is CASSSGPWDSPLHF.

J is TRBJ2-1 and V is TRBV24-1; TCRdb outputs TRBD2, but without DNA this stays unchecked. Germline V lookup: CDR1 KGHDR, CDR2 SFDVKD. This CDR3 is 15 amino acids long. The CDR3 is CATSGRTRLGDEQFF.

The V gene is TRBV20-1, the J gene TRBJ2-1; TCRdb reports TRBD2, a call that lacks DNA to check it against. The germline V gene encodes CDR1 DFQATT and CDR2 SNEGSKA (reference sequence). The CDR3 spans 15 residues. The CDR3 sequence: CSARRAGGIYNEQFF.

The genes are TRBV20-1 and TRBJ2-5; without DNA, the TCRdb call of TRBD1 cannot be checked. The CDR3 runs 15 residues. Germline CDR1 and CDR2: DFQATT and SNEGSKA (reference sequence). The CDR3 reads CSARGGTGRSETQYF.

The gene calls are TRBV6-5 and TRBJ2-1; TCRdb designates TRBD1, a call that cannot be tested without DNA. This CDR3 is built from 16 residues. The germline V gene has CDR1 MNHEY and CDR2 SVGAGI. CDR3 in amino acids: CASSSFTGTGGNEQFF.

The rearrangement uses TRBV20-1 and TRBJ2-2; the TRBD2 assignment by TCRdb is unverifiable without DNA. This CDR3 has 20 residues. Looked up from germline, CDR1 is DFQATT and CDR2 is SNEGSKA (reference sequence). The CDR3 sequence: CSARSPRLGAGGKKTGELFF.